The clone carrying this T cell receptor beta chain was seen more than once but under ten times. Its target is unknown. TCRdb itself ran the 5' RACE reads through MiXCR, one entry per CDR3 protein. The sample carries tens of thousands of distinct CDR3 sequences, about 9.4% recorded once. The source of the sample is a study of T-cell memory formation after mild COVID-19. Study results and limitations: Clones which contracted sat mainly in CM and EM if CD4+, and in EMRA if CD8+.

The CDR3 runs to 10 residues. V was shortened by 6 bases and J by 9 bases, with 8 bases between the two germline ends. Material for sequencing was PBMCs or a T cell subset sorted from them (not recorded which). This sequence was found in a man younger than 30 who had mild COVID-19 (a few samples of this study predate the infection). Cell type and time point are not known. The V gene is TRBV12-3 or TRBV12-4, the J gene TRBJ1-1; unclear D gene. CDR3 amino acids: CASRARKAFF. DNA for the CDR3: TGTGCCAGCAGGGCCCGAAAAGCTTTCTTT.